Listed here are 13 T cell receptor beta chains from one sample, sequenced in a study of cytomegalovirus exposure and HLA in healthy donors. The method was immunoSEQ multiplex PCR; TCRdb's version includes in-frame clones alone and lacks a portion of them. The sample has some 250,000 clones; 90% are singletons. The sample was PBMCs. These receptors all come from a woman aged 25 to 39 in good health and CMV-seronegative.

The rearrangement joins TRBV19 to TRBJ1-2, with D perhaps matching TRBD1 (5 bases). V was shortened by 7 bases and J by 6 bases, with 12 bases between the two germline ends. The CDR3 totals 12 residues. CDR1 and CDR2 from the germline V gene are LNHDA and SQIVND (reference sequence). CDR3 protein: CASTPDSDGYTF. The DNA of the CDR3 is TGTGCCAGTACCCCCGACAGCGATGGCTACACCTTC.

The table lists this clone with a count of one. The chain has TRBV11-2 and TRBJ2-3; D may correspond to TRBD1 or TRBD2 (5 bases each). V was shortened by 8 bases and J by 8 bases, with 8 bases between the two germline ends. Germline CDR1 SGHAT, CDR2 FQNNGV. The CDR3 runs to 10 residues. CDR3 in amino acids: CASFGGTQYF. CDR3 bases: TGTGCCAGCTTTGGGGGTACGCAGTATTTT.

This chain uses TRBV27 with TRBJ2-1, with 13 bases fitting TRBD2. The junction had 2 bases not matched to a gene; V was cut back by 4 bases and J by 8 bases. The CDR3 is made up of 14 amino acids. Germline CDR1 and CDR2: MNHEY and SMNVEV (reference sequence). The CDR3 DNA reads TGTGCCAGCAGTTGGACTAGCGGGAGTTATGAGCAGTTCTTC. This encodes CASSWTSGSYEQFF.

V is TRBV7-8 and J is TRBJ1-1; tentative D call: TRBD1 (5 bases). This CDR3 contains 15 residues. V lost 5 bases to trimming and J lost 0 bases, with 13 bases between them. Germline values: CDR1 SGHVS, CDR2 FQNEAQ. The DNA of the CDR3 is TGTGCCAGCAGCCCTCACGAGACAGTGAACACTGAAGCTTTCTTT. It translates to CASSPHETVNTEAFF. The full variable domain, with the rest looked up from reference TRBV7-8 and TRBJ1-1, is GAGVSQSPRYKVAKRGQDVALRCDPISGHVSLFWYQQALGQGPEFLTYFQNEAQLDKSGLPSDRFFAERPEGSVSTLKIQRTQQEDSAVYLCASSPHETVNTEAFFGQGTRLTVV.

V gene TRBV4-1 combines with J gene TRBJ2-1; 12 bases agree with TRBD2. J gave up 7 bases and V 4 bases, and 5 bases lay outside the gene matches. Germline lookup yields CDR1 MGHRA and CDR2 YSYEKL. The CDR3 is 15 amino acids. This CDR3 reads CASSRGTSGWNEQFF. DNA for the CDR3: TGCGCCAGCAGCCGGGGGACTAGCGGGTGGAATGAGCAGTTCTTC.

The chain is built from TRBV5-4 and TRBJ2-6, with no clear D. With 0 bases removed from V and 0 bases from J, the gap between germline ends came to 7 bases. Germline CDR1 and CDR2: SGHNT and YYREEE (reference sequence). This CDR3 is 16 amino acids long. Written as DNA, the CDR3 is TGTGCCAGCAGCTTGGGAAGCGTCTCTGGGGCCAACGTCCTGACTTTC. It yields the protein CASSLGSVSGANVLTF.

This clone was observed once. This chain connects TRBV6-5 to TRBJ2-5; the D call may be TRBD1 or TRBD2 (5 bases each). The CDR3 runs 14 residues. Germline CDR1 MNHEY, CDR2 SVGAGI. V was clipped by 6 bases and J by 1 base, with 12 bases between them. Written as DNA, the CDR3 is TGTGCCAGCAGACGGGACCCACCCCAAGAGACCCAGTACTTC. Translating it yields CASRRDPPQETQYF.

This clone was detected a few times. The V and J genes are TRBV27 and TRBJ2-1; D remains unclear. Trimming pared 6 bases from V and 9 bases from J, leaving 9 bases between. The CDR3 contains 11 residues. Per germline, CDR1 MNHEY and CDR2 SMNVEV (reference sequence). In nucleotides, the CDR3 is TGTGCCAGCAGCCGCTTTAGTGAGCAGTTCTTC. Protein sequence: CASSRFSEQFF.

The gene calls are TRBV15 and TRBJ1-2, with D unresolved. CDR3 length equals 12 residues. V was pared by 0 bases and J by 4 bases, with 3 bases between. Germline V gives CDR1 LNHNV, CDR2 YYDKDF (reference sequence). This chain's CDR3 is CATSRDTYGYTF. CDR3 nucleotides: TGTGCCACCAGCAGAGACACCTATGGCTACACCTTC.

The chain has TRBV5-1 and TRBJ2-7; 10 bases are a match to TRBD1. Germline values: CDR1 SGHRS, CDR2 YFSETQ. V trimming: 4 bases; J trimming: 5 bases; junction bases outside the gene matches: 3. The length of the CDR3 is 13 residues. The CDR3, as DNA: TGCGCCAGCAGCCGGGACAGGGGCCACGAGCAGTACTTC. Amino acid sequence: CASSRDRGHEQYF. The complete variable domain, with remaining parts taken from reference TRBV5-1 and TRBJ2-7, reads KAGVTQTPRYLIKTRGQQVTLSCSPISGHRSVSWYQQTPGQGLQFLFEYFSETQRNKGNFPGRFSGRQFSNSRSEMNVSTLELGDSALYLCASSRDRGHEQYFGPGTRLTVT.

The V and J genes are TRBV28 and TRBJ2-7; the D gene is possibly TRBD2 (5 bases). Germline-derived CDR1 and CDR2 are MDHEN and SYDVKM. The CDR3 sequence is 14 residues long. Trimming shortened V by 2 bases and J by 4 bases, and 12 bases separated the two germline ends. The CDR3 DNA follows: TGTGCCAGCAGTTTAGGGGAGAACTCTTACGAGCAGTACTTC. This translates into CASSLGENSYEQYF.

The V and J genes are TRBV7-3 and TRBJ2-1; D uncertain. The CDR3 has 16 amino acids. Germline-derived CDR1 and CDR2 are SGHTA and FQGTGA. Deletions cut 2 bases from V and 1 base from J, with 12 bases between. CDR3 nucleotide sequence: TGTGCCAGCAGCTTATTATCGACTCAATCCTACAATGAGCAGTTCTTC. Translated, it gives CASSLLSTQSYNEQFF.

Of note for this clone: At one boundary the junction diverges from the germline segment, which might be a read error. The rearrangement links TRBV7-2 to TRBJ1-1; the D is unclear. The CDR3 extends over 11 amino acids. Per germline, CDR1 SGHTA and CDR2 FQGNSA. CDR3: CASSLASLPSF. CDR3 bases: TGTGCCAGCAGCTTAGCTAGTTTACCCTCCTTT.